These 12 T cell receptor beta chains were all obtained from the same sample, sequenced in a study of cytomegalovirus exposure and HLA in healthy donors. In the PCR, 60 Vbeta and 13 Jbeta primers were used. Profiling relied on immunoSEQ multiplex PCR, and the TCRdb table lists in-frame clones only, not all of them. The repertoire consists of some 170,000 clones, with over 60% occurring once and the leading ten covering 6.3%. The specimen was PBMCs. The receptors come from a man between 40 and 49 years old in good health and CMV-seropositive.

The chain employs TRBV29-1 and TRBJ2-7; TRBD1 aligns across 8 bases. Trimming at V came to 7 bases and at J to 6 bases, leaving 8 bases not matched to a gene. Germline values: CDR1 SQVTM, CDR2 ANQGSEA. The CDR3 sequence is 12 residues long. The CDR3 region is CSATDRAGEQYF. The CDR3 bases are TGCAGCGCGACGGACAGGGCAGGCGAGCAGTACTTC.

The rearrangement joins TRBV7-9 to TRBJ1-4; D possibly corresponds to TRBD1 (6 bases). The length of the CDR3 is 14 residues. V lost 5 bases to trimming and J lost 3 bases, with 10 bases between them. The germline V gene has CDR1 SEHNR and CDR2 FQNEAQ (reference sequence). The CDR3 nucleotides read TGTGCCAGCAGCGAGGCAGGGGCTAATGAAAAACTGTTTTTT. Amino acid sequence: CASSEAGANEKLFF.

The chain is built from TRBV4-1 and TRBJ2-5; 9 bases map to TRBD2. Germline V gene lookup returns CDR1 MGHRA and CDR2 YSYEKL. Losses at the gene ends were 1 base for V and 1 base for J; bases not matched to a gene: 7. The CDR3 consists of 17 residues. CDR3 residues: CASSQGALAGTQETQYF. The CDR3 DNA reads as TGCGCCAGCAGCCAAGGCGCCCTAGCGGGGACCCAAGAGACCCAGTACTTC.

V and J are TRBV29-1 and TRBJ2-7; D perhaps matches TRBD2 (6 bases). Germline CDR1 SQVTM, CDR2 ANQGSEA. This CDR3 has 13 residues. The V end was cut by 5 bases, the J end by 3 bases, with 14 bases between. CDR3 protein: CSVTPAGHYEQYF. CDR3 sequence (DNA): TGCAGCGTTACGCCAGCGGGCCACTACGAGCAGTACTTC.

This chain joins TRBV7-7 and TRBJ2-2; D might be TRBD1 (5 bases). The V end lost 5 bases, the J end lost 1 base, and 17 bases lay between the germline ends. The CDR3 loop spans 17 amino acids. The V gene's germline CDR1 is SSHAT and CDR2 FNYEAQ (reference sequence). DNA of the CDR3: TGTGCCAGCAGCCTTCGGACCCAGGGCTGGAACACCGGGGAGCTGTTTTTT. Translation gives CASSLRTQGWNTGELFF.

The chain employs TRBV25-1 and TRBJ2-7, with 12 positions matching TRBD1. Germline V gene data show CDR1 as MGHDK and CDR2 as SYGVNS. V was pared by 4 bases and J by 4 bases, with 2 bases of the junction left unmatched. This CDR3 comprises 14 residues. CDR3 sequence (DNA): TGTGCCAGCAGTGGGGGACAGGGGGCTTACGAGCAGTACTTC. As protein: CASSGGQGAYEQYF.

The chain uses TRBV5-4 and TRBJ2-1; 12 nucleotides agree with TRBD2. In germline, CDR1 is SGHNT, CDR2 YYREEE (reference sequence). Unmatched junction bases numbered 5, after V lost 3 bases and J lost 4 bases. The CDR3 runs to 16 residues. The CDR3 DNA sequence: TGTGCCAGCAGCTCAAGACTAGCGGGAGCATACAATGAGCAGTTCTTC. Residues: CASSSRLAGAYNEQFF.

The J gene is TRBJ2-7, the V gene TRBV6-1; TRBD1 agrees at 10 bases. This CDR3 has 15 amino acids. The V segment lost 4 bases and the J segment 5 bases; nucleotides outside the gene matches: 8. CDR1 is MNHNS, CDR2 SASEGT, per germline. DNA of the CDR3: TGTGCCAGCAGTGTCCGGGACAGGGGAATGGACGAGCAGTACTTC. It encodes CASSVRDRGMDEQYF.

The V call is TRBV6-1, the J call TRBJ1-5; 11 nucleotides align to TRBD1. This CDR3 is built from 15 residues. The V gene's germline CDR1 is MNHNS and CDR2 SASEGT. V lost 6 bases to trimming and J lost 4 bases; unmatched junction nucleotides: 5. The CDR3 loop is CASSVGQGANQPQHF. DNA for the CDR3: TGTGCCAGCAGCGTTGGACAGGGGGCAAATCAGCCCCAGCATTTT.

In the case of this clone: Relative to the germline gene, one junction end is altered; a read error may explain this. The rearrangement joins TRBV11-3 to TRBJ2-6; 9 bases map to TRBD2. The CDR3 loop spans 18 amino acids. The germline V gene encodes CDR1 SGHNT and CDR2 YENEEA. The CDR3 coding sequence is TGTGCCAGCAGCCCTTTGGAAGGGACTAGCTCTGGGGCCAACGGCCTGACTTTC. This translates into CASSPLEGTSSGANGLTF.

The J gene is TRBJ2-7, the V gene TRBV27, with a weak D call TRBD1 (6 bases). Per germline, CDR1 MNHEY and CDR2 SMNVEV (reference sequence). V lost 5 bases and J lost 0, with 14 bases in between. This CDR3 is 15 amino acids long. CDR3 coding DNA: TGTGCCAGCAGTCCGCCGGGACACTCCTCCTACGAGCAGTACTTC. Encoded protein: CASSPPGHSSYEQYF.

The chain recombines TRBV2 with TRBJ2-7; weak D call: TRBD2 (6 bases). The CDR3 has 13 amino acids. Trimming pared 5 bases from V and 6 bases from J, leaving 14 bases between. Germline V CDR1 and CDR2: SNHLY, FYNNEI. The CDR3 region is CASSTAGRGEQYF. DNA for the CDR3: TGTGCCAGCAGTACCGCAGGGCGGGGCGAGCAGTACTTC.